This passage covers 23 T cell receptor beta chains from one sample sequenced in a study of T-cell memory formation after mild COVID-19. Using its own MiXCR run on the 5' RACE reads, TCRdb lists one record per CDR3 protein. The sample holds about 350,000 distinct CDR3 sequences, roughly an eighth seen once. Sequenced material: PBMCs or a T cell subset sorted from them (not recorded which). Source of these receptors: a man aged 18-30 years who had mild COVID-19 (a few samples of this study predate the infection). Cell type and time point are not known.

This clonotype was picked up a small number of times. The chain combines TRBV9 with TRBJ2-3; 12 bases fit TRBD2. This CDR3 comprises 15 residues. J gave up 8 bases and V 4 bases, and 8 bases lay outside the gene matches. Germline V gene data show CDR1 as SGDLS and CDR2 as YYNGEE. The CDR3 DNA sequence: TGTGCCAGCAGCTCAGGACTAGCGGGGTTGATTACGCAGTATTTT. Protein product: CASSSGLAGLITQYF. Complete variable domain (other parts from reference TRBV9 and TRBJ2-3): DSGVTQTPKHLITATGQRVTLRCSPRSGDLSVYWYQQSLDQGLQFLIQYYNGEERAKGNILERFSAQQFPDLHSELNLSSLELGDSALYFCASSSGLAGLITQYFGPGTRLTVL.

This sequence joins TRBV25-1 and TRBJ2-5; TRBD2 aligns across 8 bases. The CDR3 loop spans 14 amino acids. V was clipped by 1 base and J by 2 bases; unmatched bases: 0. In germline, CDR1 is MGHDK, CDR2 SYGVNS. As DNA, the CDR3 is TGTGCCAGCAGTGAATCGGGGGGGCAAGAGACCCAGTACTTC. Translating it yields CASSESGGQETQYF.

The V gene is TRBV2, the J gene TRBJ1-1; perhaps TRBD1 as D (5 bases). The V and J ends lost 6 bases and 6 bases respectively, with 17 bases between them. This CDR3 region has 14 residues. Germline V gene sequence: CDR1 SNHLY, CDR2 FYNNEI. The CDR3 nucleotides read TGTGCCAGCAGCCCCCCAGGGCTGGGTGCTGAAGCTTTCTTT. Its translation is CASSPPGLGAEAFF.

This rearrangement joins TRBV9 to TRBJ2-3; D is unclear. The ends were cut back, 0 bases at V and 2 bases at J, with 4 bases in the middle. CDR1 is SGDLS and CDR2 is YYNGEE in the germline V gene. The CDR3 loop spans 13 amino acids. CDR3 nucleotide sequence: TGTGCCAGCAGCGTAGCGGCCACAGATACGCAGTATTTT. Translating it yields CASSVAATDTQYF.

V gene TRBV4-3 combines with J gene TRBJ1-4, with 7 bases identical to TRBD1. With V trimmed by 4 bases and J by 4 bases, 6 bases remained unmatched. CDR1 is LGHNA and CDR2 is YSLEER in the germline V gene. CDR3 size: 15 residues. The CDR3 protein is CASSPEDRLNEKLFF. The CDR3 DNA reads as TGCGCCAGCAGCCCGGAGGACAGGCTTAATGAAAAACTGTTTTTT.

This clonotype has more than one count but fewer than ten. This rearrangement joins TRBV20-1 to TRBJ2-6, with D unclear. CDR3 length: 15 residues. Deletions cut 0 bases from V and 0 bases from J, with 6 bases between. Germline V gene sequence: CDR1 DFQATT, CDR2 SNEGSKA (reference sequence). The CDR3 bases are TGCAGTGCTAGAGATCACGGCTCTGGGGCCAACGTCCTGACTTTC. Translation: CSARDHGSGANVLTF.

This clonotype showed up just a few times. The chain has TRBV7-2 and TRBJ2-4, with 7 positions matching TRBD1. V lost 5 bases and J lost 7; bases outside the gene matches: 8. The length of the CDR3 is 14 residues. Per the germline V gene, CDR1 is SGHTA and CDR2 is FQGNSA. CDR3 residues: CASSPRQGRNIQYF. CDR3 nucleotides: TGTGCCAGCAGCCCAAGACAGGGTCGCAACATTCAGTACTTC. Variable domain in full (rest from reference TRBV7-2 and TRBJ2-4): GAGVSQSPSNKVTEKGKDVELRCDPISGHTALYWYRQSLGQGLEFLIYFQGNSAPDKSGLPSDRFSAERTGGSVSTLTIQRTQQEDSAVYLCASSPRQGRNIQYFGAGTRLSVL.

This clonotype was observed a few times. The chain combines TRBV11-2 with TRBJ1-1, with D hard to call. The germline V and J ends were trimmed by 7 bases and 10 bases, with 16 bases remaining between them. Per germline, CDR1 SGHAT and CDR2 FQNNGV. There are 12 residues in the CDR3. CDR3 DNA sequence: TGTGCCAGCACCTCCAGTGCTGGCGGAGCTTTCTTT. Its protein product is CASTSSAGGAFF.

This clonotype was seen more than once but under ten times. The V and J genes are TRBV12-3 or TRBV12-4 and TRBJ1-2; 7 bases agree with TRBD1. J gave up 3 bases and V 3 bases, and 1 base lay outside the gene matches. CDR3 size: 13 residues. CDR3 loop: CASSFQGDYGYTF. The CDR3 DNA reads TGTGCCAGCAGTTTCCAGGGGGACTATGGCTACACCTTC.

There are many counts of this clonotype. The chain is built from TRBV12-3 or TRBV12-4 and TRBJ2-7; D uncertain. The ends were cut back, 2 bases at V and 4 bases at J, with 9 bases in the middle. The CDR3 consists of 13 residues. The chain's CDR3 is CASSLWQGYEQYF. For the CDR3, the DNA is TGTGCCAGCAGTTTATGGCAAGGGTACGAGCAGTACTTC.

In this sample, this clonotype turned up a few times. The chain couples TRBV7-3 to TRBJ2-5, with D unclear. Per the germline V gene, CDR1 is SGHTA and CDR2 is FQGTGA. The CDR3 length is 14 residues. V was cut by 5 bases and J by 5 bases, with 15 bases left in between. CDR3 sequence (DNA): TGTGCCAGCAGCCCCTGGGGTAGGGCGGAGACCCAGTACTTC. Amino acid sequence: CASSPWGRAETQYF.

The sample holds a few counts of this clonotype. This CDR3 reads CASNQGHRGRAFF. The CDR3 region has the DNA TGCGCCAGCAACCAGGGGCACAGGGGGCGAGCTTTCTTT. V and J are TRBV23-1 and TRBJ1-1, with 9 positions matching TRBD1. TRBV23-1 is filed as an ORF, its function uncertain. The CDR3 spans 13 residues. V gave up 7 bases and J gave up 10 bases; unmatched junction bases: 10.

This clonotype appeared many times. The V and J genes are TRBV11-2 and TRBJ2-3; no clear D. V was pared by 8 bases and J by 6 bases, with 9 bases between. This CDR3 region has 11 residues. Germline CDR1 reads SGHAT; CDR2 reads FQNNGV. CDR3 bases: TGTGCCAGCTCACCGGTCGATACGCAGTATTTT. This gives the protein CASSPVDTQYF.

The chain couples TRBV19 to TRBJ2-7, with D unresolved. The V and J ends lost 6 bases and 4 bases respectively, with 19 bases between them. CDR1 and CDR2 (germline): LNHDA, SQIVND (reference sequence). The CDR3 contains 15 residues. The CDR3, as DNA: TGTGCCAGTAGCCCCGGTCCTGTTACGAGTTACGAGCAGTACTTC. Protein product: CASSPGPVTSYEQYF.

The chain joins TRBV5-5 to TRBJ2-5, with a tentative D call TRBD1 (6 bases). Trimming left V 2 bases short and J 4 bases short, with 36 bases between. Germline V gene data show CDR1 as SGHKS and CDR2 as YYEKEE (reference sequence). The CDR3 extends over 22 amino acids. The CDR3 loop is CASSFQDFSRGLDTGLIETQYF. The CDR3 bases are TGTGCCAGCAGCTTTCAGGATTTTAGTCGAGGCTTAGACACAGGGTTGATAGAGACCCAGTACTTC.

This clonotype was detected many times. In nucleotides, the CDR3 is TGTGCCAGCAGTTTACAGGGCTCCTACGAGCAGTACGTC. This translates into CASSLQGSYEQYV. The J gene is TRBJ2-7, the V gene TRBV28; weak D call: TRBD1 (5 bases). Trimming pared 2 bases from V and 0 bases from J, leaving 5 bases between. This CDR3 contains 13 residues. Germline V gene data show CDR1 as MDHEN and CDR2 as SYDVKM.

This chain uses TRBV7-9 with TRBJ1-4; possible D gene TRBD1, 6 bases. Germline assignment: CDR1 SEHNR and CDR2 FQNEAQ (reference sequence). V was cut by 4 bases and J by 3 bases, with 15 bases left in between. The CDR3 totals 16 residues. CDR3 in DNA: TGTGCCAGCAGCTACGAAACGGGACAACCTAATGAAAAACTGTTTTTT. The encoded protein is CASSYETGQPNEKLFF. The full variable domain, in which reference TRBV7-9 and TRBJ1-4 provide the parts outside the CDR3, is DTGVSQNPRHKITKRGQNVTFRCDPISEHNRLYWYRQTLGQGPEFLTYFQNEAQLEKSRLLSDRFSAERPKGSFSTLEIQRTEQGDSAMYLCASSYETGQPNEKLFFGSGTQLSVL.

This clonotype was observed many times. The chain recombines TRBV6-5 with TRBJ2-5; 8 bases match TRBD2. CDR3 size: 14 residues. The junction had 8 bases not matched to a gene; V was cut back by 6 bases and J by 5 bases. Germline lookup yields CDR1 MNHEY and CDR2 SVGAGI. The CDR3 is CASSPGGARETQYF. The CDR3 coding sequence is TGTGCCAGCAGCCCCGGGGGGGCCCGGGAGACCCAGTACTTC.

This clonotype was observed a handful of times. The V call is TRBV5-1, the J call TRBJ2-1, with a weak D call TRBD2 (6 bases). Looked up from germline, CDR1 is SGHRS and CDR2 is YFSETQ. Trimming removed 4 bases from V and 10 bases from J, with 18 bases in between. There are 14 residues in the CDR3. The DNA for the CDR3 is TGCGCCAGCAGCGTAGGGACTTCCCTTGGAGAGCAGTTCTTC. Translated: CASSVGTSLGEQFF. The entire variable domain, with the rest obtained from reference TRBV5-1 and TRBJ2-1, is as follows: KAGVTQTPRYLIKTRGQQVTLSCSPISGHRSVSWYQQTPGQGLQFLFEYFSETQRNKGNFPGRFSGRQFSNSRSEMNVSTLELGDSALYLCASSVGTSLGEQFFGPGTRLTVL.

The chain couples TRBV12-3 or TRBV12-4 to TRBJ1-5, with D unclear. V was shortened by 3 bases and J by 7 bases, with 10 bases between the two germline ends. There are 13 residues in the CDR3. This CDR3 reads CASSFRFDQPQHF. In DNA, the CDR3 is TGTGCCAGCAGTTTCAGGTTCGACCAGCCCCAGCATTTT.

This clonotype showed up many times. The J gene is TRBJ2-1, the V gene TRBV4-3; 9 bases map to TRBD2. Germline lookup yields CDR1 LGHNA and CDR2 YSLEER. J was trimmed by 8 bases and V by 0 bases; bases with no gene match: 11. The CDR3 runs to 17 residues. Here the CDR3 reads CASSQDAPGGGVYEQFF. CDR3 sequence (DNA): TGCGCCAGCAGCCAAGATGCCCCTGGCGGGGGGGTCTATGAGCAGTTCTTC.

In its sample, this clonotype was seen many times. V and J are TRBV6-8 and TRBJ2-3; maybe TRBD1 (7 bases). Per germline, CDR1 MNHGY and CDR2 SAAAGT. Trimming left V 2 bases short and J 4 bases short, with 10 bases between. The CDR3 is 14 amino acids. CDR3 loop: CASSYDREADTQYF. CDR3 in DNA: TGTGCCAGCAGTTACGACAGGGAGGCAGATACGCAGTATTTT.

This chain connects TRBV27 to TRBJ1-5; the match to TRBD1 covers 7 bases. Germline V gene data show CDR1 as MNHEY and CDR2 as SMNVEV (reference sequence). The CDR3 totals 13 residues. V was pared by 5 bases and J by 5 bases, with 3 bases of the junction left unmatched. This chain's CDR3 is CASSTGVYQPQHF. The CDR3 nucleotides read TGTGCCAGCAGTACAGGGGTGTATCAGCCCCAGCATTTT.